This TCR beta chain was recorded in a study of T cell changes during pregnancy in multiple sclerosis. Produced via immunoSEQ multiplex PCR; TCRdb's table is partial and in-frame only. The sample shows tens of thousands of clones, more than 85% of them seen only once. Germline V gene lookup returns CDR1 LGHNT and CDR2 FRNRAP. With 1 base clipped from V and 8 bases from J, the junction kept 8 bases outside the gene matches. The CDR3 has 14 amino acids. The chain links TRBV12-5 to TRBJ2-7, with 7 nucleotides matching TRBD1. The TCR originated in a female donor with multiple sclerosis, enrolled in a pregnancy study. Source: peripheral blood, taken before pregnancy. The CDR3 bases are TGTGCTAGTGGTTTGGGTGACAGGGAATTTAAGCAGTACTTC. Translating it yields CASGLGDREFKQYF.